The 29 T cell receptor beta chains below come from one sample, sequenced in a study of shared clonotypes between healthy human individuals. Sequencing was performed with immunoSEQ multiplex PCR; in TCRdb, only in-frame clones are kept and a portion is missing. The sample yields around 370,000 clones, around 96% seen once. Sequencing was carried out using memory CD8+ T cells sorted from blood. The subset denotes: CD45RO+ cells pooled with CCR7-negative TemRA cells. These receptors were collected from a man aged 25 to 40 in good health.

The chain has TRBV10-3 and TRBJ2-3; TRBD2 matches 8 bases. CDR3 length: 17 amino acids. With V trimmed by 2 bases and J by 2 bases, 9 bases remained unmatched. Germline lookup yields CDR1 ENHRY and CDR2 SYGVKD. The CDR3 spells CAISELSGSGDTDTQYF. CDR3 sequence (DNA): TGTGCCATCAGTGAGCTCTCCGGTAGCGGGGACACAGATACGCAGTATTTT.

The chain has TRBV10-1 and TRBJ2-6; D is uncertain. Between the trimmed V and J ends, which lost 6 bases and 2 bases, there was a span of 14 bases. CDR3 length: 16 amino acids. The V gene's germline CDR1 is WNHNN and CDR2 SYGVQD (reference sequence). CDR3 protein: CASRESQRPGANVLTF. In DNA form, the CDR3 reads TGCGCCAGCAGGGAAAGTCAGAGGCCTGGGGCCAACGTCCTGACTTTC.

The rearrangement joins TRBV19 to TRBJ2-7; 7 bases are shared with TRBD2. Germline V gene sequence: CDR1 LNHDA, CDR2 SQIVND (reference sequence). The CDR3 is 16 residues long. V trimming: 2 bases; J trimming: 0 bases; junction bases outside the gene matches: 7. The CDR3 protein is CASSIRLALSSYEQYF. The DNA for the CDR3 is TGTGCCAGTAGTATAAGACTAGCTCTCAGCTCCTACGAGCAGTACTTC.

The chain joins TRBV28 to TRBJ2-7; D is possibly TRBD1 (6 bases). CDR3 length: 13 amino acids. V was trimmed by 6 bases and J by 4 bases, leaving 13 bases between them. Germline CDR1 is MDHEN and CDR2 is SYDVKM. As DNA, the CDR3 is TGTGCCAGCAGCTCTCCACAGGGATACGAGCAGTACTTC. Its protein product is CASSSPQGYEQYF.

This clone appeared a single time. V is TRBV7-9 and J is TRBJ2-3; TRBD2 agrees at 10 bases. This CDR3 is 16 amino acids long. Trimming cost V 1 base and J 3 bases; bases outside gene matches: 4. Germline CDR1 is SEHNR and CDR2 is FQNEAQ (reference sequence). The CDR3 coding sequence is TGTGCCAGCAGCTTAGAGGGGGGACTAGCGACAGATACGCAGTATTTT. Amino acid sequence: CASSLEGGLATDTQYF.

The chain is built from TRBV19 and TRBJ2-1, with D tentatively TRBD1 or TRBD2 (7 bases each). Per the germline V gene, CDR1 is LNHDA and CDR2 is SQIVND (reference sequence). Trimming removed 4 bases at V and 5 bases at J, with 15 bases between. The CDR3 is 15 residues long. CDR3 DNA: TGTGCCAGTAGTACAGGGGGAGGGCCCCACAATGAGCAGTTCTTC. Residues: CASSTGGGPHNEQFF.

The chain joins TRBV5-1 to TRBJ2-1; tentatively, D is TRBD1 or TRBD2 (5 bases each). This CDR3 comprises 13 residues. V lost 3 bases and J 9 bases, leaving 13 bases between the germline ends. Germline-derived CDR1 and CDR2 are SGHRS and YFSETQ. The CDR3 protein is CASSSSPGAEQFF. The CDR3 nucleotides read TGCGCCAGCAGCTCGAGTCCCGGGGCTGAGCAGTTCTTC.

The J gene is TRBJ2-7, the V gene TRBV9; TRBD1 aligns across 10 bases. Germline trimming cut 4 bases from V and 3 bases from J; bases unmatched to any gene: 4. CDR3 length equals 14 residues. Per germline, CDR1 SGDLS and CDR2 YYNGEE. The CDR3 here is CASSPRTGGYEQYF. The CDR3 DNA reads as TGTGCCAGCAGCCCCAGGACAGGGGGCTACGAGCAGTACTTC.

This chain joins TRBV19 and TRBJ2-2, with 7 bases fitting TRBD2. CDR1 is LNHDA, CDR2 SQIVND, per germline (reference sequence). V was pared by 5 bases and J by 0 bases, with 9 bases of the junction left unmatched. The CDR3 is 17 amino acids. CDR3 sequence reads: CASSLLAGRTNTGELFF. The CDR3 bases are TGTGCCAGTAGTCTCTTAGCGGGTAGAACGAACACCGGGGAGCTGTTTTTT.

This chain links TRBV4-1 with TRBJ2-7; TRBD2 agrees at 11 bases. Losses at the gene ends were 4 bases for V and 1 base for J; bases not matched to a gene: 6. The CDR3 is made up of 16 amino acids. Germline CDR1 and CDR2: MGHRA and YSYEKL. The CDR3 DNA follows: TGCGCCAGCAGCCTGGGACTAGCGGAGAAATCCTACGAGCAGTACTTC. Protein product: CASSLGLAEKSYEQYF.

The rearrangement links TRBV19 to TRBJ2-5; possibly TRBD1 or TRBD2 for D (5 bases each). The CDR3 extends over 14 amino acids. Germline V gene sequence: CDR1 LNHDA, CDR2 SQIVND (reference sequence). Trimming took off 5 bases at V and 7 bases at J, with 17 bases between the two ends. CDR3 residues: CASSPDGRGGTQYF. The CDR3 DNA is TGTGCCAGTAGTCCGGACGGACGGGGCGGGACCCAGTACTTC.

This clone appeared once. The genes are TRBV4-1 and TRBJ2-2; TRBD2 matches 12 bases. Germline CDR1 is MGHRA and CDR2 is YSYEKL. V shed 2 bases, J shed 4 bases, and the junction held 11 bases outside the gene matches. The CDR3 totals 19 residues. CDR3 nucleotide sequence: TGCGCCAGCAGCCAACCCATTCGACTAGCGGGAGCTAGCACCGGGGAGCTGTTTTTT. Protein: CASSQPIRLAGASTGELFF.

Worth noting for this clone: Other nucleotide sequences in the sample specify the same CDR3. The CDR3 spells CASSPGQGYEQYF. The CDR3 bases are TGTGCCAGCAGCCCAGGACAGGGCTACGAGCAGTACTTC. V gene TRBV7-3 combines with J gene TRBJ2-7; 8 bases are a match to TRBD1. Germline V gene sequence: CDR1 SGHTA, CDR2 FQGTGA. The J segment lost 3 bases and the V segment lost 5 bases, leaving 3 bases of the junction unmatched. CDR3 length: 13 amino acids.

The rearrangement links TRBV10-3 to TRBJ1-1; weak D call: TRBD1 (5 bases). In germline, CDR1 is ENHRY, CDR2 SYGVKD. CDR3 length: 14 amino acids. V was cut by 2 bases and J by 3 bases, with 10 bases left in between. CDR3 region: CAISEKGSDTEAFF. The CDR3 DNA is TGTGCCATCAGTGAGAAGGGGTCGGACACTGAAGCTTTCTTT.

The genes are TRBV5-1 and TRBJ1-4; tentatively, D is TRBD1 (6 bases). The length of the CDR3 is 17 residues. Germline CDR1 and CDR2: SGHRS and YFSETQ. The ends were cut back, 0 bases at V and 3 bases at J, with 15 bases in the middle. The CDR3 sequence: CASSLDPGVGANEKLFF. In nucleotides, the CDR3 is TGCGCCAGCAGCTTGGATCCAGGGGTTGGAGCTAATGAAAAACTGTTTTTT.

V usage is TRBV5-4 and J usage is TRBJ2-7; 9 nucleotides line up with TRBD1. The CDR3 contains 15 residues. The ends lost 3 bases at V and 9 bases at J; junction bases unmatched: 13. The germline V gene has CDR1 SGHNT and CDR2 YYREEE (reference sequence). Written as DNA, the CDR3 is TGTGCCAGCAGCTCCATGGTGTCTCAGACAGGGGGGCAGTACTTC. Protein sequence: CASSSMVSQTGGQYF.

The rearrangement links TRBV27 to TRBJ2-3; D not certain. Looked up from germline, CDR1 is MNHEY and CDR2 is SMNVEV (reference sequence). The CDR3 is made up of 16 amino acids. The germline V and J ends were trimmed by 3 bases and 6 bases, with 19 bases remaining between them. The CDR3 here is CASSLGGKGPEDTQYF. The CDR3 DNA is TGTGCCAGCAGTTTGGGTGGGAAGGGCCCGGAGGATACGCAGTATTTT.

V usage is TRBV27 and J usage is TRBJ2-1; TRBD2 agrees at 8 bases. Germline CDR1 reads MNHEY; CDR2 reads SMNVEV (reference sequence). This CDR3 is 12 amino acids long. V shed 6 bases, J shed 6 bases, and the junction held 1 base outside the gene matches. CDR3 DNA: TGTGCCAGCAGCGGGAGGGCCAATGAGCAGTTCTTC. It specifies CASSGRANEQFF.

The V call is TRBV28, the J call TRBJ2-7, with 8 bases identical to TRBD1. Germline loops: CDR1 MDHEN, CDR2 SYDVKM. The junction had 8 bases not matched to a gene; V was cut back by 1 base and J by 3 bases. The CDR3 is 16 amino acids. CDR3 protein: CASSLLGGQGSYEQYF. The CDR3 region has the DNA TGTGCCAGCAGTTTATTAGGCGGACAGGGAAGCTACGAGCAGTACTTC.

J is TRBJ2-1 and V is TRBV7-8; 9 bases fit TRBD2. Germline lookup yields CDR1 SGHVS and CDR2 FQNEAQ. The CDR3 runs 16 residues. The ends lost 4 bases at V and 5 bases at J; junction bases unmatched: 9. CDR3 sequence (DNA): TGTGCCAGCAGCTCGGCGGGAGGGCCGAGGGACAATGAGCAGTTCTTC. Protein product: CASSSAGGPRDNEQFF.

The chain uses TRBV5-4 and TRBJ2-1, with D possibly called TRBD1 or TRBD2 (6 bases each). The CDR3 has 13 residues. Per the germline V gene, CDR1 is SGHNT and CDR2 is YYREEE (reference sequence). Trimming cost V 2 bases and J 9 bases, with 12 bases left between them. The CDR3 coding sequence is TGTGCCAGCAGCTTCAAAGGGGGGACTGAGCAGTTCTTC. Residues: CASSFKGGTEQFF. The full variable domain, its missing parts supplied by reference TRBV5-4 and TRBJ2-1, is ETGVTQSPTHLIKTRGQQVTLRCSSQSGHNTVSWYQQALGQGPQFIFQYYREEENGRGNFPPRFSGLQFPNYSSELNVNALELDDSALYLCASSFKGGTEQFFGPGTRLTVL.

The chain joins TRBV5-1 to TRBJ1-2; no clear D gene. The length of the CDR3 is 13 residues. Trimming cost V 1 base and J 7 bases, with 11 bases left between them. The germline V gene has CDR1 SGHRS and CDR2 YFSETQ. CDR3 residues: CASSLSGSTGYTF. CDR3 sequence (DNA): TGCGCCAGCAGCTTGTCGGGCAGCACTGGCTACACCTTC.

The chain has TRBV7-9 and TRBJ1-5, with a possible D match to TRBD1 (6 bases). Trimming removed 2 bases at V and 2 bases at J, with 19 bases between. This CDR3 is 18 amino acids long. Per the germline V gene, CDR1 is SEHNR and CDR2 is FQNEAQ (reference sequence). CDR3 DNA: TGTGCCAGCAGCTTACCACCGACGACAGGTAAAGGCAATCAGCCCCAGCATTTT. This codes for CASSLPPTTGKGNQPQHF.

The rearrangement uses TRBV7-9 and TRBJ2-7; D gene unclear. The V gene lost 0 bases and the J gene lost 4 bases, with 7 bases spanning the gap. This CDR3 has 13 residues. CDR1 SEHNR and CDR2 FQNEAQ come from the germline V gene (reference sequence). CDR3: CASSLAGLYEQYF. The DNA of the CDR3 is TGTGCCAGCAGCTTAGCGGGTTTGTACGAGCAGTACTTC.

This clone was found once. The chain joins TRBV19 to TRBJ1-1; D might be TRBD1 (5 bases). Trimming pared 1 base from V and 7 bases from J, leaving 13 bases between. The CDR3 spans 14 residues. CDR1 and CDR2 (germline): LNHDA, SQIVND (reference sequence). CDR3 nucleotides: TGTGCCAGTAGTATAGTAGCAGGGCGTGGTGAAGCTTTCTTT. This encodes CASSIVAGRGEAFF.

A remark on this clone: Within the sample, other DNA sequences also encode this same CDR3. V is TRBV19 and J is TRBJ1-1, with TRBD1 identical over 8 bases. With V trimmed by 2 bases and J by 4 bases, 0 bases remained unmatched. The CDR3 runs 13 residues. CDR1 and CDR2 from the germline V gene are LNHDA and SQIVND (reference sequence). The CDR3: CASSITGGTEAFF. The CDR3 DNA sequence: TGTGCCAGTAGTATAACAGGGGGCACTGAAGCTTTCTTT.

The chain has TRBV30 and TRBJ1-4, with a tentative D call TRBD1 (5 bases). This CDR3 is built from 13 residues. V was trimmed by 3 bases and J by 5 bases, leaving 10 bases between them. Germline V CDR1 and CDR2: GTSNPN, SVGIG (reference sequence). CDR3 in amino acids: CAWRVRGNEKLFF. DNA of the CDR3: TGTGCCTGGAGGGTAAGGGGAAATGAAAAACTGTTTTTT.

This chain connects TRBV6-6 to TRBJ2-3; unclear D gene. V was clipped by 6 bases and J by 1 base, with 14 bases between them. Germline CDR1 is MNHNY and CDR2 is SVGAGI (reference sequence). The CDR3 consists of 15 residues. CDR3 loop: CASSRWNSGTDTQYF. CDR3 DNA sequence: TGTGCCAGCAGCCGATGGAATTCCGGCACAGATACGCAGTATTTT.

V and J are TRBV11-2 and TRBJ1-1, with 9 bases matching TRBD1. Per germline, CDR1 SGHAT and CDR2 FQNNGV. The J segment lost 5 bases and the V segment lost 3 bases, leaving 7 bases of the junction unmatched. The CDR3 contains 15 residues. CDR3 in DNA: TGTGCCAGCAGCTTCCTACAGGGGGCGCGGACTGAAGCTTTCTTT. Translated: CASSFLQGARTEAFF.